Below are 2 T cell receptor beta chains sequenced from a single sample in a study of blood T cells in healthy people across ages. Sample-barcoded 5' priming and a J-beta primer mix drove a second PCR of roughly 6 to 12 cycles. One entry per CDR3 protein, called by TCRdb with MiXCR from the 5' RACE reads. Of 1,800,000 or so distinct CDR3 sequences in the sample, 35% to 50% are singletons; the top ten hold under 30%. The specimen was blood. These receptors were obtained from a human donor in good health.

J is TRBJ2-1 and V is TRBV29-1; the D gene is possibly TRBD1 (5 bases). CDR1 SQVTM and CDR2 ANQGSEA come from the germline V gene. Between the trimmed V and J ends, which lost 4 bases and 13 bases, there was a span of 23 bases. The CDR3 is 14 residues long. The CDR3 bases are TGCAGCGTTGTAGGGGCCCTTAAGAAAGAGACCCAGTTCTTC. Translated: CSVVGALKKETQFF.

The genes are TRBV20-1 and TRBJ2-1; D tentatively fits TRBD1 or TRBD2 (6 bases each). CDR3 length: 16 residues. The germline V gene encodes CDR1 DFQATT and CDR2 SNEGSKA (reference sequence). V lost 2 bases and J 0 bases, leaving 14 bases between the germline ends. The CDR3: CSARSFGGASYNEQFF. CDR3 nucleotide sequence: TGCAGTGCTAGATCCTTCGGGGGCGCCTCCTACAATGAGCAGTTCTTC.